A single sample is the source of the 24 T cell receptor beta chains below, sequenced in a study of CD8+ T cells in alopecia areata. Treatment in this sample: oral pan-JAK inhibitor, 5-10 mg twice daily. Sequencing templates came from extracted RNA that was reverse transcribed into cDNA. Clones were read by immunoSEQ multiplex PCR, and TCRdb kept only the in-frame ones, dropping some. Here the sample spans roughly 250,000 clones, 45% to 70% being singletons. This sample comprised CD4+ T cells sorted from blood, obtained between weeks 51 and 52, from a patient treated with tofacitinib. The receptor source for this set is a human donor with alopecia areata.

The chain uses TRBV4-1 and TRBJ2-1, with TRBD2 matching over 11 bases. The V and J ends lost 2 bases and 11 bases, in that order; junction bases with no gene match: 14. This CDR3 region has 17 residues. CDR1 and CDR2 from the germline V gene are MGHRA and YSYEKL. The CDR3 DNA reads TGCGCCAGCAGCCAACCGACTAGCGGGATTTCTCACACCCAGCAGTTCTTC. Amino acid sequence: CASSQPTSGISHTQQFF.

The chain carries TRBV5-1 and TRBJ2-1; D not certain. V lost 0 bases, J lost 9 bases, and 4 bases lay in between. The CDR3 consists of 11 residues. Per germline, CDR1 SGHRS and CDR2 YFSETQ. CDR3 DNA sequence: TGCGCCAGCAGCTTGGTGGGTGAGCAGTTCTTC. This codes for CASSLVGEQFF.

This clone has just a few counts. The chain links TRBV7-9 to TRBJ1-4; 9 bases align to TRBD1. The J segment lost 8 bases and the V segment lost 3 bases, leaving 1 base of the junction unmatched. This CDR3 contains 13 residues. Germline values: CDR1 SEHNR, CDR2 FQNEAQ (reference sequence). The CDR3 DNA sequence: TGTGCCAGCAGCTTGGACAGGGGCGAAAAACTGTTTTTT. It encodes CASSLDRGEKLFF.

In this sample, this clone turned up a few times. V gene TRBV29-1 combines with J gene TRBJ1-1; no definite D call. V was pared by 7 bases and J by 1 base, with 10 bases between. Germline CDR1 reads SQVTM; CDR2 reads ANQGSEA. The CDR3 runs to 12 residues. The CDR3 DNA sequence: TGCAGCGCCCTCGTGGGGAACACTGAAGCTTTCTTT. Protein sequence: CSALVGNTEAFF.

Regarding this clone: At one of its ends the junction is not consistent with the germline gene, which may arise from a read error. This chain joins TRBV12-5 and TRBJ2-3; no definite D call. This CDR3 spans 11 amino acids. The germline V gene has CDR1 LGHNT and CDR2 FRNRAP. CDR3 bases: TGTGCTAGTGGTCTGGTTGATACGCAGTATTTT. As protein: CASGLVDTQYF.

This clone was found once. The chain joins TRBV7-6 to TRBJ2-3; D may be TRBD1 (6 bases). Germline V CDR1 and CDR2: SGHVS, FNYEAQ. Trimming removed 2 bases from V and 10 bases from J, with 22 bases in between. This CDR3 region has 16 residues. CDR3 in amino acids: CASSLFPGDPPGAQYF. In nucleotides, the CDR3 is TGTGCCAGCAGCTTATTTCCAGGGGATCCCCCCGGAGCGCAGTATTTT.

The chain has TRBV18 and TRBJ2-1; 7 bases align to TRBD2. The germline V gene encodes CDR1 KGHSH and CDR2 LQKENI. The J segment lost 7 bases and the V segment lost 5 bases, leaving 5 bases of the junction unmatched. This CDR3 comprises 13 residues. Here the CDR3 reads CASSYYSGNEQFF. The CDR3 region has the DNA TGTGCCAGCTCATATTATAGCGGGAATGAGCAGTTCTTC.

This clone was seen many times. The chain employs TRBV13 and TRBJ1-5; D perhaps matches TRBD1 (5 bases). The ends were cut back, 0 bases at V and 1 base at J, with 10 bases in the middle. The CDR3 runs 16 residues. Germline CDR1 reads PRHDT; CDR2 reads FYEKMQ (reference sequence). The CDR3 nucleotides are TGTGCCAGCAGCTTAGGCGGGGGACGGAGCAATCAGCCCCAGCATTTT. Translating gives CASSLGGGRSNQPQHF.

The rearrangement links TRBV7-9 to TRBJ1-1; no clear D. Looked up from germline, CDR1 is SEHNR and CDR2 is FQNEAQ (reference sequence). With 4 bases removed from V and 3 bases from J, the gap between germline ends came to 9 bases. The CDR3 length is 13 residues. CDR3 coding DNA: TGTGCCAGCAGCTCTCCAAGATACACTGAAGCTTTCTTT. This encodes CASSSPRYTEAFF.

This clone has a handful of counts. The rearrangement links TRBV19 to TRBJ1-1, with D hard to call. Per germline, CDR1 LNHDA and CDR2 SQIVND (reference sequence). Deletions cut 5 bases from V and 1 base from J, with 8 bases between. This CDR3 comprises 13 residues. The CDR3 DNA sequence: TGTGCCAGTAGTCAGCAAAGGAACACTGAAGCTTTCTTT. It translates to CASSQQRNTEAFF.

A single count supports this clone. This chain's CDR3 is CASSARLINSPLHF. CDR3 nucleotides: TGTGCCAGCAGCGCACGACTGATAAATTCACCCCTCCACTTT. The chain joins TRBV5-6 to TRBJ1-6; the D is unclear. Germline CDR1 SGHDT, CDR2 YYEEEE. The CDR3 consists of 14 residues. V was cut by 4 bases and J by 7 bases, with 12 bases left in between.

This clone was counted a few times. V gene TRBV2 combines with J gene TRBJ2-3; D is unresolved. This CDR3 has 13 residues. The germline gives CDR1 SNHLY, CDR2 FYNNEI. V lost 6 bases and J 6 bases, leaving 13 bases between the germline ends. The CDR3 DNA is TGTGCCAGCAGCGATACACTTCAGGATACGCAGTATTTT. Translation: CASSDTLQDTQYF.

The chain employs TRBV9 and TRBJ2-7; D remains ambiguous. Germline lookup yields CDR1 SGDLS and CDR2 YYNGEE. This CDR3 is built from 13 residues. Trimming pared 0 bases from V and 2 bases from J, leaving 6 bases between. The CDR3 coding sequence is TGTGCCAGCAGCGTAGGCAATACCTACGAGCAGTACTTC. Its translation: CASSVGNTYEQYF.

This clone occurred a few times. DNA of the CDR3: TGTGCCAGCAGCTTCGGGACAGGGGGCTACAATGAGCAGTTCTTC. As protein: CASSFGTGGYNEQFF. The chain has TRBV7-9 and TRBJ2-1, with 11 bases lining up with TRBD1. Trimming cost V 3 bases and J 3 bases; bases outside gene matches: 1. CDR1 SEHNR and CDR2 FQNEAQ come from the germline V gene (reference sequence). This CDR3 spans 15 amino acids.

V is TRBV5-6 and J is TRBJ2-3, with TRBD2 matching 8 bases. The CDR3 totals 16 residues. After removal of 5 bases from V and 5 bases from J, the junction contained 13 bases not matched to a gene. In germline, CDR1 is SGHDT, CDR2 YYEEEE. The CDR3 coding sequence is TGTGCCAGCAGGTCCGGCTGGCGGGGGGCCGTAGATACGCAGTATTTT. It is translated as CASRSGWRGAVDTQYF.

This clone showed up just a few times. The chain uses TRBV6-1 and TRBJ1-6; 9 bases map to TRBD1. Germline assignment: CDR1 MNHNS and CDR2 SASEGT. Germline trimming cut 4 bases from V and 9 bases from J; bases unmatched to any gene: 7. This CDR3 comprises 15 residues. The CDR3 sequence is CASSGPGTGSSPLHF. The CDR3 region has the DNA TGTGCCAGCAGTGGCCCCGGGACAGGGAGTTCACCCCTCCACTTT.

The gene calls are TRBV5-1 and TRBJ2-1; D not resolved. The CDR3 has 12 amino acids. V was shortened by 4 bases and J by 8 bases, with 10 bases between the two germline ends. CDR1 SGHRS and CDR2 YFSETQ come from the germline V gene. CDR3 loop: CASSPTGHEQFF. The CDR3 nucleotides read TGCGCCAGCAGCCCGACGGGTCATGAGCAGTTCTTC.

Concerning this clone itself: At one end, the junction sequence differs from germline, possibly due to a read error. The J gene is TRBJ1-1, the V gene TRBV30; D perhaps matches TRBD1 (5 bases). The germline CDR1 and CDR2 sequences are GTSNPN and SVGIG (reference sequence). The CDR3 has 13 residues. The CDR3, as DNA: TGTGCCTGGAGTGTATCTGGGACGCCGATGCCGCTATTT. The encoded protein is CAWSVSGTPMPLF.

This clone was counted only a few times. The chain has TRBV7-2 and TRBJ2-7; D is unclear. This CDR3 is built from 12 residues. Germline loops: CDR1 SGHTA, CDR2 FQGNSA. V was pared by 5 bases and J by 5 bases, with 10 bases between. DNA of the CDR3: TGTGCCAGCAGCCGACCTTTTGACGAGCAGTACTTC. Protein sequence: CASSRPFDEQYF. Combining the CDR3 with reference TRBV7-2 and TRBJ2-7 gives the whole variable domain GAGVSQSPSNKVTEKGKDVELRCDPISGHTALYWYRQSLGQGLEFLIYFQGNSAPDKSGLPSDRFSAERTGGSVSTLTIQRTQQEDSAVYLCASSRPFDEQYFGPGTRLTVT.

The chain joins TRBV5-1 to TRBJ2-1; D not certain. The CDR3 sequence is 13 residues long. Germline values: CDR1 SGHRS, CDR2 YFSETQ. V was trimmed by 4 bases and J by 9 bases, leaving 14 bases between them. In DNA, the CDR3 is TGCGCCAGCAGCCCCGGATTAGGTGGTGAGCAGTTCTTC. This translates into CASSPGLGGEQFF.

V and J are TRBV4-3 and TRBJ1-3; D ambiguous. V gave up 4 bases and J gave up 2 bases, with 9 bases separating them. Germline loops: CDR1 LGHNA, CDR2 YSLEER. The CDR3 runs to 14 residues. The CDR3 bases are TGCGCCAGCAGCCCACAGTGGCCTGGAAACACCATATATTTT. Encoded protein: CASSPQWPGNTIYF.

This clone was seen more than once but under ten times. V usage is TRBV2 and J usage is TRBJ2-5, with 13 nucleotides matching TRBD2. Germline V gene lookup returns CDR1 SNHLY and CDR2 FYNNEI. The CDR3 spans 14 residues. V lost 11 bases and J lost 1; bases outside the gene matches: 4. CDR3 region: CACGLAGAQETQYF. The CDR3 nucleotides read TGTGCCTGCGGACTAGCGGGGGCCCAAGAGACCCAGTACTTC.

This clone turned up a few times. V is TRBV5-1 and J is TRBJ2-4; 14 bases map to TRBD2. The CDR3 length is 21 residues. V lost 4 bases, J lost 0 bases, and 15 bases stayed unmatched. Germline assignment: CDR1 SGHRS and CDR2 YFSETQ. The CDR3 coding sequence is TGCGCCAGCAGCCCCGGACTAGCGGGGGGCCCGACAGATTTAGCCAAAAACATTCAGTACTTC. Amino acids: CASSPGLAGGPTDLAKNIQYF.

This chain joins TRBV29-1 and TRBJ1-1; tentative D call: TRBD1 (5 bases). From germline, CDR1 is SQVTM and CDR2 ANQGSEA. The CDR3 runs to 13 residues. The V end was cut by 5 bases, the J end by 0 bases, with 10 bases between. The CDR3 here is CSVTTAVNTEAFF. The CDR3 nucleotides read TGCAGCGTTACGACAGCCGTGAACACTGAAGCTTTCTTT.